This TCR beta chain is from a study of human T cells and chemical hapten exposure. As for the study in general: Yields of TCR per sample differed, chiefly owing to small differences in pooled library volume.

Turning to this clonotype: The antigen remains unidentified.

Study-level results: Counts of TCRs expanded at PT1 correlated positively with patch test score. Expanded TCR sets contained significantly more large CDR3 similarity clusters than controls.

As to time point: pre-sensitization, week 0. As for treatment: therapeutic diphenylcyclopropenone sensitization with weekly scalp DPC. TCRdb re-called the RACE reads through MiXCR, storing one row per CDR3 protein. The sample shows 150,000 to 200,000 distinct CDR3 sequences, 30% of them seen only once. This CDR3 contains 14 residues. Germline V gene data show CDR1 as SGHKS and CDR2 as YYEKEE (reference sequence). Deletions cut 1 base from V and 4 bases from J, with 11 bases between. The clonotype comes from a young woman with alopecia areata. Some clones in this sample may be carry-over from other donors' samples. This chain uses TRBV5-5 with TRBJ1-1, with a tentative D call TRBD1 (6 bases). The input for sequencing was whole blood, taken in connection with sensitization to the hapten diphenylcyclopropenone (DPC). CDR3 protein: CASSLYQGITEAFF. The CDR3 region has the DNA TGTGCCAGCAGCTTGTACCAGGGGATCACTGAAGCTTTCTTT.